This entry lists 25 T cell receptor beta chains sequenced from one sample in a study of blood T cells in healthy people across ages. The authors ran a second PCR of about 6 to 11 cycles using a sample-barcoded 5' primer and a J-beta primer mix. TCRdb called the 5' RACE reads again in MiXCR, with one record for every CDR3 protein. The sample yields about 830,000 distinct CDR3 sequences, over 45% seen once. The sample was blood. The receptors come from a man aged 25 to 45 in good health.

The V gene is TRBV7-2, the J gene TRBJ2-3, with a weak D call TRBD2 (7 bases). The CDR3 is 16 amino acids. CDR1 and CDR2 from the germline V gene are SGHTA and FQGNSA. Trimming pared 1 base from V and 4 bases from J, leaving 15 bases between. The CDR3 protein is CASSLVRGRGADTQYF. The CDR3 coding sequence is TGTGCCAGCAGCTTAGTGCGGGGGAGGGGGGCAGATACGCAGTATTTT.

Concerning this clonotype itself: One end of the junction varies from germline; a read error may be responsible. V gene TRBV20-1 combines with J gene TRBJ1-2, with 11 bases fitting TRBD1. Germline V CDR1 and CDR2: DFQATT, SNEGSKA (reference sequence). This CDR3 spans 15 amino acids. CDR3 nucleotides: TGCAGTGCTCCCCGGGACAGGGGGAAGGGATATGGCTACATCTTC. This gives the protein CSAPRDRGKGYGYIF.

The chain couples TRBV7-8 to TRBJ2-1, with 8 bases matching TRBD2. Germline values: CDR1 SGHVS, CDR2 FQNEAQ. CDR3 length: 14 amino acids. J gave up 7 bases and V 3 bases, and 5 bases lay outside the gene matches. DNA for the CDR3: TGTGCCAGCAGCTTGACCGGGAGGGTAAATGAGCAGTTCTTC. Protein: CASSLTGRVNEQFF.

The rearrangement joins TRBV28 to TRBJ2-5; TRBD2 matches 11 bases. The assigned J gene may be wrong: the sequence end matches TRBJ2-7 better. This CDR3 is 16 amino acids long. The germline CDR1 and CDR2 sequences are MDHEN and SYDVKM. The CDR3 region has the DNA TGTGCCAGCAGGTCAAGATATAGCGGGAGGGGACACGAGCAGTACTTC. This sequence encodes CASRSRYSGRGHEQYF.

This clonotype was observed a handful of times. The chain employs TRBV2 and TRBJ2-3; D unresolved. Germline CDR1 SNHLY, CDR2 FYNNEI. The CDR3 length is 15 residues. V lost 6 bases to trimming and J lost 2 bases, with 15 bases between them. The CDR3 DNA sequence: TGTGCCAGCAGGGCGTCAGGCGGTAACACAGATACGCAGTATTTT. The encoded protein is CASRASGGNTDTQYF. Full variable domain (outside the CDR3, taken from reference TRBV2 and TRBJ2-3): EPEVTQTPSHQVTQMGQEVILRCVPISNHLYFYWYRQILGQKVEFLVSFYNNEISEKSEIFDDQFSVERPDGSNFTLKIRSTKLEDSAMYFCASRASGGNTDTQYFGPGTRLTVL.

V and J are TRBV3-1 and TRBJ1-2; D perhaps matches TRBD1 (5 bases). The germline V gene encodes CDR1 LGHDT and CDR2 YNNKEL (reference sequence). This CDR3 is 16 amino acids long. Trimming took 2 bases from V and 4 from J, leaving 17 bases between them. CDR3 loop: CASSQRGSLQGYGYTF. As DNA, the CDR3 is TGTGCCAGCAGCCAACGGGGGAGCCTCCAAGGCTATGGCTACACCTTC.

The CDR3 loop reads CSVSEDPNTDTQYF. CDR3 DNA sequence: TGCAGCGTTTCTGAGGACCCCAACACAGATACGCAGTATTTT. The chain carries TRBV29-1 and TRBJ2-3; D gene uncertain. Germline CDR1 reads SQVTM; CDR2 reads ANQGSEA. V lost 5 bases, J lost 2 bases, and 14 bases lay in between. The CDR3 covers 14 residues.

This chain joins TRBV20-1 and TRBJ2-3; D not certain. Germline-derived CDR1 and CDR2 are DFQATT and SNEGSKA (reference sequence). Trimming removed 1 base from V and 5 bases from J, with 7 bases in between. The CDR3 contains 12 residues. The CDR3 nucleotides are TGCAGTGCTAGAGTTATATTAGATACGCAGTATTTT. It translates to CSARVILDTQYF.

The rearrangement joins TRBV5-1 to TRBJ2-7, with D tentatively TRBD1 or TRBD2 (5 bases each). This CDR3 is 14 amino acids long. V was shortened by 2 bases and J by 2 bases, with 11 bases between the two germline ends. In germline, CDR1 is SGHRS, CDR2 YFSETQ. This CDR3 reads CASSFRDGTYEQYF. The CDR3 coding sequence is TGCGCCAGCAGCTTTCGGGACGGAACCTACGAGCAGTACTTC. The variable domain in full, completed from reference TRBV5-1 and TRBJ2-7, reads KAGVTQTPRYLIKTRGQQVTLSCSPISGHRSVSWYQQTPGQGLQFLFEYFSETQRNKGNFPGRFSGRQFSNSRSEMNVSTLELGDSALYLCASSFRDGTYEQYFGPGTRLTVT.

The chain couples TRBV12-3 or TRBV12-4 to TRBJ1-2; TRBD1 agrees at 7 bases. V gave up 3 bases and J gave up 6 bases; unmatched junction bases: 4. The CDR3 has 13 amino acids. CDR3 coding DNA: TGTGCCAGCAGTTTCGCCGACAGGGATGGCTACACCTTC. Protein: CASSFADRDGYTF.

The V and J genes are TRBV7-3 and TRBJ2-3; the D gene is possibly TRBD2 (5 bases). This CDR3 spans 14 amino acids. V was cut by 3 bases and J by 4 bases, with 11 bases left in between. CDR1 SGHTA and CDR2 FQGTGA come from the germline V gene. CDR3 residues: CASSFKGSADTQYF. The CDR3 region has the DNA TGTGCCAGCAGCTTTAAAGGGAGCGCAGATACGCAGTATTTT.

This clonotype was seen a single time. V and J are TRBV5-4 and TRBJ1-1; TRBD1 aligns across 10 bases. CDR3 size: 16 residues. V dropped 4 bases and J dropped 0; count of bases not matched to a gene: 6. Per germline, CDR1 SGHNT and CDR2 YYREEE (reference sequence). The CDR3 DNA reads as TGTGCCAGCAGCCAGGACAGGGGGTTTATGAACACTGAAGCTTTCTTT. As protein: CASSQDRGFMNTEAFF. Filled out from reference TRBV5-4 and TRBJ1-1, the complete variable domain reads ETGVTQSPTHLIKTRGQQVTLRCSSQSGHNTVSWYQQALGQGPQFIFQYYREEENGRGNFPPRFSGLQFPNYSSELNVNALELDDSALYLCASSQDRGFMNTEAFFGQGTRLTVV.

The chain carries TRBV20-1 and TRBJ2-7; 7 bases line up with TRBD1. CDR1 is DFQATT and CDR2 is SNEGSKA in the germline V gene (reference sequence). There are 13 residues in the CDR3. With V trimmed by 5 bases and J by 1 base, 5 bases remained unmatched. The CDR3 loop is CSAGDRVSYEQYF. The CDR3 DNA follows: TGCAGTGCTGGCGACAGGGTTTCCTACGAGCAGTACTTC.

This chain uses TRBV10-3 with TRBJ2-7; D not certain. Germline V lookup: CDR1 ENHRY, CDR2 SYGVKD. The V end lost 1 base, the J end lost 2 bases, and 3 bases lay between the germline ends. There are 12 residues in the CDR3. The CDR3 spells CAISEYPYEQYF. The CDR3 DNA sequence: TGTGCCATCAGTGAGTACCCCTACGAGCAGTACTTC.

V gene TRBV7-9 combines with J gene TRBJ2-4, with D hard to call. CDR1 SEHNR and CDR2 FQNEAQ come from the germline V gene (reference sequence). V gave up 5 bases and J gave up 0 bases, with 11 bases separating them. This CDR3 has 15 residues. The DNA for the CDR3 is TGTGCCAGCAGCAAAGCTGGGTTAGCCAAAAACATTCAGTACTTC. This gives the protein CASSKAGLAKNIQYF.

This rearrangement joins TRBV20-1 to TRBJ1-3; possibly TRBD1 for D (5 bases). V lost 3 bases and J lost 0, with 12 bases in between. Germline CDR1 DFQATT, CDR2 SNEGSKA (reference sequence). The CDR3 length is 15 residues. The CDR3 spells CSASNQGSSGNTIYF. The DNA for the CDR3 is TGCAGTGCTAGTAATCAGGGCAGCTCTGGAAACACCATATATTTT.

This clonotype has a count of ten or more. The chain combines TRBV20-1 with TRBJ2-7; 12 positions agree with TRBD1. The CDR3 contains 14 residues. The V and J ends lost 6 bases and 5 bases, in that order; junction bases with no gene match: 8. Germline-derived CDR1 and CDR2 are DFQATT and SNEGSKA (reference sequence). The CDR3 sequence: CSATGQGATNEQYF. DNA for the CDR3: TGCAGTGCCACGGGACAGGGGGCGACCAACGAGCAGTACTTC.

The rearrangement links TRBV20-1 to TRBJ1-2; D remains unclear. This CDR3 has 13 residues. Trimming cost V 3 bases and J 3 bases, with 11 bases left between them. Germline V gene lookup returns CDR1 DFQATT and CDR2 SNEGSKA (reference sequence). The CDR3 region is CSASWGGDYGYTF. The CDR3 DNA reads as TGCAGTGCTAGCTGGGGAGGTGACTATGGCTACACCTTC.

The gene calls are TRBV28 and TRBJ2-7; TRBD1 might be the D (5 bases). Per the germline V gene, CDR1 is MDHEN and CDR2 is SYDVKM. The CDR3 has 14 residues. Trimming shortened V by 10 bases and J by 2 bases, and 18 bases separated the two germline ends. In DNA form, the CDR3 reads TGTGCCACTCAGGGTTCGGTACAGGCCTACGAGCAGTACTTC. It translates to CATQGSVQAYEQYF.

In this sample, this clonotype turned up once. V is TRBV9 and J is TRBJ2-2; TRBD1 matches 8 bases. CDR1 is SGDLS, CDR2 YYNGEE, per germline. With V trimmed by 10 bases and J by 4 bases, 6 bases remained unmatched. The length of the CDR3 is 13 residues. CDR3 loop: CAGQGEATGELFF. CDR3 sequence (DNA): TGTGCCGGACAGGGAGAAGCCACCGGGGAGCTGTTTTTT.

J is TRBJ1-1 and V is TRBV7-2, with a possible D match to TRBD1 (5 bases). With 5 bases removed from V and 8 bases from J, the gap between germline ends came to 12 bases. Germline V gives CDR1 SGHTA, CDR2 FQGNSA. This CDR3 contains 12 residues. In nucleotides, the CDR3 is TGTGCCAGCAGCCTCAGGGCGGGGGAAGCTTTCTTT. Encoded protein: CASSLRAGEAFF.

J is TRBJ2-6 and V is TRBV9; possibly TRBD1 for D (6 bases). The V gene lost 0 bases and the J gene lost 1 base, with 14 bases spanning the gap. The CDR3 has 18 amino acids. CDR1 SGDLS and CDR2 YYNGEE come from the germline V gene. CDR3 sequence: CASSVADRLVSGANVLTF. The CDR3 nucleotides read TGTGCCAGCAGCGTAGCCGACAGGCTTGTTTCTGGGGCCAACGTCCTGACTTTC.

This clonotype appeared a few times. The chain combines TRBV12-3 or TRBV12-4 with TRBJ2-7; TRBD2 matches 7 bases. This CDR3 is built from 14 residues. V lost 6 bases and J lost 4; bases outside the gene matches: 9. The CDR3 coding sequence is TGTGCCAGCAGCGAAACCGGGACTACATACGAGCAGTACTTC. It yields the protein CASSETGTTYEQYF.

The rearrangement links TRBV27 to TRBJ2-4; 7 bases are a match to TRBD1. The J call is in doubt because the DNA end fits TRBJ2-7 better. There are 18 residues in the CDR3. The germline CDR1 and CDR2 sequences are MNHEY and SMNVEV (reference sequence). The CDR3 reads CASSLRSNPGQIRYEQYF. The CDR3 DNA sequence: TGTGCCAGCAGTTTAAGGTCCAACCCGGGACAGATAAGGTACGAGCAGTACTTC.

A few counts support this clonotype. The V call is TRBV11-2, the J call TRBJ1-2; no reliable D call. The CDR3 loop spans 16 amino acids. Trimming cost V 1 base and J 5 bases, with 17 bases left between them. Germline V gene lookup returns CDR1 SGHAT and CDR2 FQNNGV. CDR3 protein: CASSLARTFSGYGYTF. The CDR3 DNA reads TGTGCCAGCAGCTTAGCCCGTACATTTAGCGGATATGGCTACACCTTC.